This paragraph covers one T cell receptor beta chain sequence. The table lists this clonotype with many counts. Its antigen target is currently unknown. The junction shows a germline mismatch at one end, possibly a read error. The sample originates from a study of blood T cells in healthy people across ages (dated by TCRdb to 2015 to 2017). With respect to the entire study: In model experiments, template switching captured about one uniquely barcoded TCR beta cDNA molecule for every two T cells. Age-related changes in TCR beta repertoire diversity were measured in the study by deep sequencing normalized with unique cDNA molecular identifiers. The donors were split into four age groups: young (average around 15 years), middle-aged (about 40), aged (62) and long-lived (under 90). To avoid experimental bias, donors of different ages were spread randomly across the sequencing lanes. The study analyzed two additional independent replicas of 1 million unique cDNA reads from the same blood draw for two donors, one aged 18 to 29 and one aged 80 or older.

The library was made by 5' RACE. Sequenced on an Illumina HiSeq 2500. A second about 7 to 11 cycle PCR used a sample-barcoded 5' primer and a J-beta primer mix. A template-switch 5' adaptor carrying 12 random nucleotides introduced a unique molecular identifier onto each TCR beta cDNA molecule. At least 2.5 million CDR3-containing paired-end reads were obtained from each sample. First-strand cDNA was synthesized from all RNA with the Mint cDNA synthesis kit, primed by a TRBC-specific oligonucleotide. After uracil-DNA glycosylase treatment, a first 18-cycle PCR used universal primers M1SS and BC2_uni_R on all cDNA. The study's own analysis went as follows. For normalization, 1 million high-quality reads were randomly selected from each sample, with every read carrying a distinct molecular identifier. Instead of being binned into consensus sequences, reads with shared molecular identifiers were discarded. MiTCR, with a Q25 quality threshold and the strictest error-elimination algorithm, was used for CDR3 identification, clonotype clustering and error correction. Lower-bound total TCR beta diversity was estimated with a nonparametric unseen species model using Euler transformation. TCRdb redid the processing of the public reads, applying fastp at Q25 and MiXCR, and retained in-frame beta chains. When rows share a CDR3 protein, they turn into one entry using the most common DNA and genes. The V and J calls and clone size come from TCRdb's table, not from the authors' own analysis. Counted in this sample were about 1.5 million distinct CDR3 sequences; approximately 43% of them appeared once. Less than 5% of the sample is taken by the ten largest.

Donors were a few dozen systemically healthy Caucasian individuals from Russia aged about 6 to 100 years. Each donor gave 8 to 10 milliliters of peripheral blood, collected into EDTA-treated Vacutainer tubes. Ficoll-Paque density-gradient centrifugation was used to isolate PBMCs, with at least 6 million per sample. Total RNA was extracted from PBMCs with Trizol reagent, with at least 6 micrograms obtained per sample. For every donor, flow cytometry on a PBMC aliquot measured the percentage of naive CD45RAhigh/CD27high T cells. Findings and caveats that apply to the study as a whole: Conclusive comparison of naive and antigen-experienced compartments was prevented by the profiling of bulk unsorted PBMCs. Compared with the aged group, more naive CD4+ T cells, fewer expanded clones and increased TCR diversity were shown by the long-lived group, suggesting age selection. As age increased, observed TCR beta diversity per million T cells dropped in a roughly linear way, and a significant reduction was already evident by age 40. Estimates of total diversity based on one million sequenced T cells were regarded as lower bounds and as underestimates. Observed TCR beta diversity correlated strongly with the percentage of naive T cells measured by flow cytometry. Because the CMV infection status of the donors was unknown, age-related changes in expanded clonotypes may potentially have been confounded.

The sample was blood. The TCR comes from a young woman in good health.

The CDR3 amino acid sequence is: CSVEGAVTDTQYF. The nucleotide sequence is TGCAGCGTCGAAGGGGCCGTGACAGATACGCAGTATTTT. This receptor chain uses TRBV29-1 and TRBJ2-3; tentative D gene TRBD1, with 5 bases matching. CDR1 SQVTM and CDR2 ANQGSEA are derived from the germline V gene. Spanning cysteine to phenylalanine, the CDR3 consists of 13 amino acids. Of all the DNA, just the CDR3 is kept, 39 bases in frame from base 1.